A single sample gave rise to the 8 T cell receptor beta chains below, sequenced in a study of T cell responses to AZD1222 COVID-19 vaccine (dated by TCRdb to about 2021). The time point label here, explained by the study, means: baseline before first vaccination. Libraries were made using the immunoSEQ multiplex PCR assay. Sourced from immuneACCESS, this table was stored by TCRdb with only in-frame sequences that have V and J called. A share of the clones is absent; for the studies checked, an unresolved V gene accounts for under half, and the remainder has no known explanation. The sample records 120,000 or so clones, about nine tenths of which are singletons. The ten top clones hold approximately 7.6% of the sample. This specimen consisted of peripheral blood, obtained on day 0 of AZD1222 vaccination. All receptors come from an adult in good health.

The chain combines TRBV5-1 with TRBJ2-1; 8 positions agree with TRBD1. The CDR3 covers 18 residues. The V and J ends lost 0 bases and 0 bases, in that order; junction bases with no gene match: 8. The germline gives CDR1 SGHRS, CDR2 YFSETQ. This CDR3 is CASSLDGQGLGSYNEQFF. As DNA, the CDR3 is TGCGCCAGCAGCTTGGACGGACAGGGCTTGGGCTCCTACAATGAGCAGTTCTTC. The entire variable domain, with the rest obtained from reference TRBV5-1 and TRBJ2-1, is as follows: KAGVTQTPRYLIKTRGQQVTLSCSPISGHRSVSWYQQTPGQGLQFLFEYFSETQRNKGNFPGRFSGRQFSNSRSEMNVSTLELGDSALYLCASSLDGQGLGSYNEQFFGPGTRLTVL.

The rearrangement joins TRBV5-6 to TRBJ2-5; D is possibly TRBD1 or TRBD2 (5 bases each). The V and J ends lost 4 bases and 5 bases respectively, with 15 bases between them. The CDR3 runs 14 residues. CDR1 and CDR2 from the germline V gene are SGHDT and YYEEEE. The CDR3 DNA follows: TGTGCCAGCAGCCCGTTGGGGGTTCGGGAGACCCAGTACTTC. This gives the protein CASSPLGVRETQYF.

This rearrangement joins TRBV10-3 to TRBJ1-1, with TRBD1 matching over 7 bases. Looked up from germline, CDR1 is ENHRY and CDR2 is SYGVKD. The CDR3 contains 15 residues. The J segment lost 4 bases and the V segment lost 2 bases, leaving 7 bases of the junction unmatched. The CDR3 bases are TGTGCCATCAGTGAGCAACCGGGACAGAGCACTGAAGCTTTCTTT. This codes for CAISEQPGQSTEAFF.

This CDR3 is CASSAGLAGTDTQYF. CDR3 nucleotides: TGTGCCAGCAGTGCCGGACTAGCGGGAACAGATACGCAGTATTTT. The rearrangement joins TRBV2 to TRBJ2-3, with 12 bases that match TRBD2. Germline V gene lookup returns CDR1 SNHLY and CDR2 FYNNEI. This CDR3 region has 15 residues. J lost 3 bases, V lost 4 bases, and 2 bases had no gene match.

The CDR3 protein is CATSVGRETQYF. The CDR3 bases are TGTGCCACCAGTGTTGGGCGGGAGACCCAGTACTTC. The rearrangement links TRBV24-1 to TRBJ2-5; no reliable D call. CDR3 length: 12 residues. Between the trimmed V and J ends, which lost 5 bases and 5 bases, there was a span of 8 bases. In germline, CDR1 is KGHDR, CDR2 SFDVKD.

The sample holds one count of this clone. The gene calls are TRBV2 and TRBJ1-1; a possible D gene is TRBD1 (5 bases). CDR1 SNHLY and CDR2 FYNNEI come from the germline V gene. V shed 6 bases and J shed 7 bases, with 12 bases lying between them. The CDR3 spans 12 residues. The CDR3 sequence is CASRGGTGEAFF. CDR3 DNA: TGTGCCAGCAGGGGGGGGACGGGTGAAGCTTTCTTT.

The J gene is TRBJ2-7, the V gene TRBV11-2, with TRBD2 identical over 10 bases. Trimming took 5 bases from V and 1 from J; bases not matched to a gene: 5. Germline CDR1 and CDR2: SGHAT and FQNNGV. The CDR3 has 15 amino acids. CDR3 bases: TGTGCCAGCAGCGTACTAGCGGGGCGGTCCTACGAGCAGTACTTC. It codes for CASSVLAGRSYEQYF.

The rearrangement uses TRBV5-4 and TRBJ2-3, with TRBD2 as a possible D gene (6 bases). Germline values: CDR1 SGHNT, CDR2 YYREEE (reference sequence). The V gene lost 4 bases and the J gene lost 6 bases, with 15 bases spanning the gap. The CDR3 loop spans 14 amino acids. The CDR3 bases are TGTGCCAGCAGCGAAAAGCTAGCGCGGGATACGCAGTATTTT. Its translation is CASSEKLARDTQYF.